This T cell receptor beta chain emerged from a study of metastatic and nonmetastatic thyroid tumors. Study overall: The comparison covered peripheral blood and tumor or nodule tissue in malignant and benign thyroid patients.

In the authors' methods: In papillary thyroid cancer, a distant-metastasis classifier was built using CDR3 differences across clinicopathological groups. TCRdb recomputed clones from the PCR reads via MiXCR. The V and J calls come from TCRdb's annotation, not from the publication. Here the sample spans approximately 20,000 clones, roughly 33% being singletons. This CDR3 is 12 amino acids long. CDR1 is SGDLS, CDR2 YYNGEE, per germline. The ends were cut back, 4 bases at V and 9 bases at J, with 11 bases in the middle. Only a few counts were recorded for this clone. The antigen is unknown. Study-level results: Reported TCR beta diversity, measured in blood and tumor, was significantly higher for malignant thyroid tumors than for benign nodules.

Thyroid surgery was preceded by no treatment in any patient. The V and J genes are TRBV9 and TRBJ2-1; unclear D gene. The clonotype was recovered from a female donor with papillary thyroid cancer or a benign thyroid nodule (not recorded which). Some clones in this sample may be carry-over from other donors' samples. Sequenced sample: adjacent normal tissue. CDR3 coding DNA: TGTGCCAGCAGCCCCTATAGTGGTGAGCAGTTCTTC. It translates to CASSPYSGEQFF.